This record concerns one TCR beta chain sequence. The antigen remains undetermined. Sequenced by immunoSEQ multiplex PCR; TCRdb stores in-frame clones only, minus some. The data show tens of thousands of clones, about 91% seen once. The germline gives CDR1 SGHTA, CDR2 FQGNSA. This CDR3 has 18 residues. Trimming took 3 bases from V and 5 from J; bases not matched to a gene: 12. The data were obtained in a study of OX40 agonist ivuxolimab in advanced cancers. Study in general: Melanoma, hepatocellular carcinoma, head and neck or renal cell cancer occurred in dose-escalation patients. Three patients responded partially, comprising one with hepatocellular carcinoma and two with cutaneous melanoma.

General study findings and limits: The CD4+ and CD8+ T cells in the blood had expanded clonally by week 6 at 0.1 to 3.0 mg/kg. The authors did not determine the antigen specificity of the expanded peripheral T cells.

V and J are TRBV7-2 and TRBJ2-5; 13 bases line up with TRBD2. The source of this sequence is an adult with an advanced solid tumor such as melanoma, head and neck, liver or kidney cancer. The sequencing here drew on CD4+ or CD8+ T cells sorted from blood, taken in a trial of the OX40 agonist ivuxolimab. CDR3 bases: TGTGCCAGCAGCTTTGGACTAGCGGGAGTAGGTCGGAGGGAGACCCAGTACTTC. It codes for CASSFGLAGVGRRETQYF.